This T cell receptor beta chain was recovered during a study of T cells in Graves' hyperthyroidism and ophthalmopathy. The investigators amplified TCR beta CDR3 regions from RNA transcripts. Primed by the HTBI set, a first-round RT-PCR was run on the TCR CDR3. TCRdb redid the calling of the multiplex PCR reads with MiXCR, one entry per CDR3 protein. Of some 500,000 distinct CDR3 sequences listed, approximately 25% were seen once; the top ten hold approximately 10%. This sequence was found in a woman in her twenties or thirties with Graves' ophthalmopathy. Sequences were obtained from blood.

The chain's CDR3 is CASSSGPFRHQPQHF. CDR3 coding DNA: TGTGCCAGCAGCTCGGGACCATTCCGGCATCAGCCCCAGCATTTT. The chain links TRBV6-1 to TRBJ1-5, with D perhaps matching TRBD1 (5 bases). The CDR3 spans 15 residues. Trimming removed 6 bases at V and 5 bases at J, with 17 bases between. Germline CDR1 reads MNHNS; CDR2 reads SASEGT.